The 26 T cell receptor beta chains listed next were all sequenced from one sample in a study of technical replicates of blood from a handful of donors. The repertoire was sequenced with immunoSEQ multiplex PCR; TCRdb's copy has only in-frame clones and lacks some. The data contain some 79,000 clones, approximately 94% of them seen just once; the ten biggest clones take up 0.26%. The sequenced sample was T cells isolated from PBMCs. All receptors derive from a human donor in good health.

The chain has TRBV5-4 and TRBJ2-7; 7 bases are a match to TRBD2. CDR3 size: 15 residues. Germline CDR1 reads SGHNT; CDR2 reads YYREEE (reference sequence). The trim removed 0 bases at V and 4 bases at J, leaving 7 bases unmatched. The CDR3 coding sequence is TGTGCCAGCAGCTTGGCCGCGGGAGTGGGATACGAGCAGTACTTC. As protein: CASSLAAGVGYEQYF. Complete variable domain (other parts from reference TRBV5-4 and TRBJ2-7): ETGVTQSPTHLIKTRGQQVTLRCSSQSGHNTVSWYQQALGQGPQFIFQYYREEENGRGNFPPRFSGLQFPNYSSELNVNALELDDSALYLCASSLAAGVGYEQYFGPGTRLTVT.

The J gene is TRBJ2-6, the V gene TRBV29-1, with D unresolved. The CDR3 is 16 amino acids. Trimming cost V 8 bases and J 1 base, with 18 bases left between them. The germline V gene encodes CDR1 SQVTM and CDR2 ANQGSEA. The DNA of the CDR3 is TGCAGCACATACGAGCTCGACACATCTGGGGCCAACGTCCTGACTTTC. Its translation: CSTYELDTSGANVLTF.

The chain carries TRBV29-1 and TRBJ1-2; 7 nucleotides agree with TRBD1. The length of the CDR3 is 13 residues. V trimming: 1 base; J trimming: 8 bases; junction bases outside the gene matches: 7. Germline assignment: CDR1 SQVTM and CDR2 ANQGSEA. The CDR3, as DNA: TGCAGCGTTGAAGGCGACAGGGCGGGCGGCTACACCTTC. It codes for CSVEGDRAGGYTF.

The table lists this clone with a count of one. V usage is TRBV4-1 and J usage is TRBJ1-4, with TRBD1 identical over 8 bases. This CDR3 has 16 amino acids. The germline V gene has CDR1 MGHRA and CDR2 YSYEKL. The junction had 7 bases not matched to a gene; V was cut back by 2 bases and J by 5 bases. CDR3: CASSQPGGRVNEKLFF. The CDR3, as DNA: TGCGCCAGCAGCCAACCAGGGGGCAGAGTCAATGAAAAACTGTTTTTT.

The V call is TRBV6-5, the J call TRBJ2-7, with a weak D call TRBD2 (5 bases). Per germline, CDR1 MNHEY and CDR2 SVGAGI. V lost 3 bases and J lost 6, with 12 bases in between. The CDR3 spans 13 residues. The CDR3 sequence: CASSYMLRGEQYF. The CDR3 DNA reads as TGTGCCAGCAGTTATATGCTCCGGGGCGAGCAGTACTTC.

The chain links TRBV10-3 to TRBJ1-2, with unresolved D. The CDR3 runs 16 residues. Germline lookup yields CDR1 ENHRY and CDR2 SYGVKD. V was pared by 3 bases and J by 2 bases, with 16 bases between. CDR3 amino acids: CAISDQIGGSNYGYTF. The CDR3 DNA reads TGTGCCATCAGTGACCAAATCGGAGGGTCCAACTATGGCTACACCTTC.

The chain has TRBV5-1 and TRBJ2-1; 7 positions agree with TRBD2. Germline-derived CDR1 and CDR2 are SGHRS and YFSETQ. The CDR3 is 17 amino acids. After removal of 4 bases from V and 4 bases from J, the junction contained 14 bases not matched to a gene. The CDR3 protein is CASSQNLGLAEYNEQFF. As DNA, the CDR3 is TGCGCCAGCAGCCAAAACTTGGGCCTAGCGGAGTACAATGAGCAGTTCTTC. The full variable domain, in which reference TRBV5-1 and TRBJ2-1 provide the parts outside the CDR3, is KAGVTQTPRYLIKTRGQQVTLSCSPISGHRSVSWYQQTPGQGLQFLFEYFSETQRNKGNFPGRFSGRQFSNSRSEMNVSTLELGDSALYLCASSQNLGLAEYNEQFFGPGTRLTVL.

This chain connects TRBV7-8 to TRBJ2-7, with 7 bases identical to TRBD1. The CDR3 extends over 17 amino acids. V gave up 0 bases and J gave up 3 bases; unmatched junction bases: 11. Germline V lookup: CDR1 SGHVS, CDR2 FQNEAQ. In DNA form, the CDR3 reads TGTGCCAGCAGCTTAGCCTTTCCGGGACAGCCGTTCTACGAGCAGTACTTC. Translated, it gives CASSLAFPGQPFYEQYF.

This chain joins TRBV5-4 and TRBJ2-1; possibly TRBD2 for D (6 bases). V was shortened by 0 bases and J by 15 bases, with 19 bases between the two germline ends. The CDR3 is 14 amino acids. Germline V gene sequence: CDR1 SGHNT, CDR2 YYREEE (reference sequence). CDR3 amino acids: CASSLGTTGVLRFF. CDR3 DNA sequence: TGTGCCAGCAGCTTGGGGACTACGGGGGTATTGAGGTTCTTC.

The genes are TRBV27 and TRBJ1-1, with TRBD1 matching over 7 bases. V shed 1 base, J shed 5 bases, and the junction held 4 bases outside the gene matches. Germline lookup yields CDR1 MNHEY and CDR2 SMNVEV (reference sequence). This CDR3 comprises 14 residues. This chain's CDR3 is CASSLLGGLTEAFF. CDR3 DNA: TGTGCCAGCAGTTTATTAGGGGGCTTGACTGAAGCTTTCTTT.

The chain joins TRBV6-5 to TRBJ2-3; 7 bases fit TRBD2. This CDR3 contains 15 residues. Trimming cost V 6 bases and J 4 bases; bases outside gene matches: 10. Germline V CDR1 and CDR2: MNHEY, SVGAGI. CDR3 sequence: CASRREAVYPDTQYF. CDR3 nucleotide sequence: TGTGCCAGCAGACGGGAGGCCGTCTACCCAGATACGCAGTATTTT.

The genes are TRBV7-3 and TRBJ1-1; D remains unclear. CDR1 is SGHTA, CDR2 FQGTGA, per germline. Trimming stripped 4 bases from V and 3 bases from J, with 9 bases between. The CDR3 runs to 13 residues. CDR3 in amino acids: CASSSKLHTEAFF. The CDR3 nucleotides read TGTGCCAGCAGCTCTAAGTTGCACACTGAAGCTTTCTTT.

V gene TRBV5-4 combines with J gene TRBJ2-1; D possibly corresponds to TRBD1 (5 bases). Per the germline V gene, CDR1 is SGHNT and CDR2 is YYREEE (reference sequence). V was pared by 4 bases and J by 8 bases, with 19 bases between. The CDR3 length is 15 residues. CDR3 sequence (DNA): TGTGCCAGCAGCCCTGCTGGGGCGCAAGGGGATGAGCAGTTCTTC. Translating it yields CASSPAGAQGDEQFF.

The genes are TRBV18 and TRBJ2-5; D uncertain. The CDR3 has 16 amino acids. Trimming removed 10 bases from V and 0 bases from J, with 21 bases in between. Germline-derived CDR1 and CDR2 are KGHSH and LQKENI. CDR3 in amino acids: CATSRIGSAYQETQYF. The CDR3 DNA follows: TGTGCCACCTCCAGGATTGGGTCGGCGTACCAAGAGACCCAGTACTTC.

The V and J genes are TRBV10-3 and TRBJ2-1; 8 bases are a match to TRBD1. CDR3 length: 15 residues. Germline CDR1 is ENHRY and CDR2 is SYGVKD. Trimming cost V 2 bases and J 4 bases; bases outside gene matches: 4. CDR3 bases: TGTGCCATCAGTGAGCGACAGGGGAATTACAATGAGCAGTTCTTC. It specifies CAISERQGNYNEQFF.

The rearrangement uses TRBV2 and TRBJ1-2, with 9 nucleotides matching TRBD1. The CDR3 sequence is 15 residues long. In germline, CDR1 is SNHLY, CDR2 FYNNEI. J lost 5 bases, V lost 10 bases, and 14 bases had no gene match. The CDR3 bases are TGTGCCAACCCACTCCTTCAGACAGGGGGATATGGCTACACCTTC. It encodes CANPLLQTGGYGYTF.

V usage is TRBV27 and J usage is TRBJ1-1, with D possibly matching TRBD1 (6 bases). The V gene's germline CDR1 is MNHEY and CDR2 SMNVEV (reference sequence). Trimming shortened V by 3 bases and J by 3 bases, and 17 bases separated the two germline ends. This CDR3 is built from 16 residues. Here the CDR3 DNA reads TGTGCCAGCAGTTTGGCCCCCCAGGGGCCAGACACTGAAGCTTTCTTT. The encoded protein is CASSLAPQGPDTEAFF.

The gene calls are TRBV6-5 and TRBJ1-2; TRBD1 is a possible D gene (5 bases). V was clipped by 0 bases and J by 5 bases, with 13 bases between them. This CDR3 region has 15 residues. CDR1 is MNHEY and CDR2 is SVGAGI in the germline V gene. The CDR3 loop is CASSYSVVGGYGYTF. For the CDR3, the DNA is TGTGCCAGCAGTTACTCCGTAGTGGGGGGATATGGCTACACCTTC.

The chain joins TRBV23-1 to TRBJ1-5; possible D gene TRBD1, 5 bases. TRBV23-1 is assigned to the ORF class and has an uncertain function. The CDR3 has 15 amino acids. The V and J ends lost 4 bases and 5 bases respectively, with 15 bases between them. The CDR3 sequence: CASSPSGGRDQPQHF. The CDR3 bases are TGCGCCAGCAGTCCTTCCGGGGGGAGGGATCAGCCCCAGCATTTT.

The CDR3: CASSVTGQGEQYF. CDR3 coding DNA: TGCGCCAGCAGTGTAACGGGACAGGGCGAGCAGTACTTC. The chain joins TRBV10-1 to TRBJ2-7; 9 bases are shared with TRBD1. This CDR3 region has 13 residues. J was trimmed by 6 bases and V by 4 bases; bases with no gene match: 4. Germline loops: CDR1 WNHNN, CDR2 SYGVQD (reference sequence).

This rearrangement joins TRBV7-9 to TRBJ2-7, with 10 bases aligning to TRBD1. The CDR3 totals 14 residues. V gave up 5 bases and J gave up 4 bases; unmatched junction bases: 5. Per the germline V gene, CDR1 is SEHNR and CDR2 is FQNEAQ (reference sequence). The CDR3 sequence is CASSLWTGGYEQYF. The CDR3 region has the DNA TGTGCCAGCAGCCTCTGGACAGGGGGATACGAGCAGTACTTC.

This clone was seen a few times. CDR3: CASSLWHSVYEQYF. For the CDR3, the DNA is TGCGCCAGCAGCTTGTGGCATAGCGTCTACGAGCAGTACTTC. V gene TRBV5-1 combines with J gene TRBJ2-7, with D perhaps matching TRBD2 (5 bases). Deletions cut 1 base from V and 3 bases from J, with 11 bases between. CDR3 length: 14 amino acids. The germline CDR1 and CDR2 sequences are SGHRS and YFSETQ.

This chain connects TRBV29-1 to TRBJ2-7, with 9 bases lining up with TRBD2. Per germline, CDR1 SQVTM and CDR2 ANQGSEA. CDR3 size: 14 residues. The V gene end was trimmed by 1 base and the J gene end by 2 bases; junction bases not matched to a gene: 3. CDR3 DNA: TGCAGCGTTGAAGCGACTAGCGGTACCTACGAGCAGTACTTC. Its translation: CSVEATSGTYEQYF.

This clone was seen once. The chain uses TRBV14 and TRBJ2-7, with 9 bases fitting TRBD1. Germline V gene sequence: CDR1 SGHDN, CDR2 FVKESK. The length of the CDR3 is 17 residues. The ends lost 3 bases at V and 5 bases at J; junction bases unmatched: 14. Here the CDR3 reads CASSHEFIGQGNDEQYF. CDR3 nucleotide sequence: TGTGCCAGCAGCCATGAATTCATTGGACAGGGGAACGACGAGCAGTACTTC.

This clone appeared a single time. The V call is TRBV5-1, the J call TRBJ2-7; D gene ambiguous. The CDR3 totals 14 residues. Trimming cost V 0 bases and J 3 bases, with 10 bases left between them. The germline gives CDR1 SGHRS, CDR2 YFSETQ. The CDR3 loop reads CASSLGGAYYEQYF. CDR3 DNA sequence: TGCGCCAGCAGCTTGGGAGGAGCGTACTACGAGCAGTACTTC. Full variable domain (remainder filled in from reference TRBV5-1 and TRBJ2-7): KAGVTQTPRYLIKTRGQQVTLSCSPISGHRSVSWYQQTPGQGLQFLFEYFSETQRNKGNFPGRFSGRQFSNSRSEMNVSTLELGDSALYLCASSLGGAYYEQYFGPGTRLTVT.

The J gene is TRBJ2-7, the V gene TRBV7-8; D is uncertain. Germline loops: CDR1 SGHVS, CDR2 FQNEAQ. The CDR3 loop spans 11 amino acids. The ends were cut back, 5 bases at V and 3 bases at J, with 5 bases in the middle. As DNA, the CDR3 is TGTGCCAGCAGCATGAGCTACGAGCAGTACTTC. Its translation is CASSMSYEQYF.